The 25 T cell receptor beta chains listed next were all sequenced from one sample in a study of Ad26.COV2.S vaccination and SARS-CoV-2 variants. Treatment reported: about 20 received Ad26.COV2.S at low or high dose, single or two shots; 5 received placebo; per-sample allocation not given. Day 63 after the first vaccine or placebo injection was the time point for sampling. Sequencing was performed with immunoSEQ multiplex PCR; in TCRdb, only in-frame clones are kept and a portion is missing. The sample has 350,000 to 500,000 clones, around 90% seen once. The specimen was peripheral blood, collected in a trial of Ad26.COV2.S vaccine versus placebo. These receptors were taken from a person between 18 and 65 years old who received the Ad26.COV2.S COVID-19 vaccine or a placebo.

This clone was counted a single time. The genes are TRBV5-4 and TRBJ2-5; perhaps TRBD2 as D (6 bases). V was shortened by 1 base and J by 1 base, with 11 bases between the two germline ends. CDR1 and CDR2 (germline): SGHNT, YYREEE (reference sequence). The length of the CDR3 is 15 residues. The CDR3, as DNA: TGTGCCAGCAGCTTGCCTAGCGCCGGCCAAGAGACCCAGTACTTC. Its protein is CASSLPSAGQETQYF.

The chain recombines TRBV5-4 with TRBJ1-4; D gene uncertain. The CDR3 has 15 amino acids. CDR1 and CDR2 (germline): SGHNT, YYREEE (reference sequence). V shed 5 bases and J shed 6 bases, with 17 bases lying between them. CDR3 bases: TGTGCCAGCAGTCGGAGGCCCGACACCGATGAAAAACTGTTTTTT. Translated, it gives CASSRRPDTDEKLFF.

This rearrangement joins TRBV6-6 to TRBJ1-2, with 8 bases aligning to TRBD1. Germline V gene sequence: CDR1 MNHNY, CDR2 SVGAGI (reference sequence). The junction had 6 bases not matched to a gene; V was cut back by 2 bases and J by 4 bases. The CDR3 length is 15 residues. The DNA for the CDR3 is TGTGCCAGCAGTTACGTCCCCGGACAGGGCTATGGCTACACCTTC. This encodes CASSYVPGQGYGYTF.

The rearrangement links TRBV30 to TRBJ2-7; D may be TRBD2 (6 bases). Germline assignment: CDR1 GTSNPN and CDR2 SVGIG (reference sequence). The CDR3 extends over 18 amino acids. V was cut by 4 bases and J by 0 bases, with 25 bases left in between. The CDR3 reads CAWTKPVSGRKSSYEQYF. CDR3 nucleotide sequence: TGTGCCTGGACCAAACCTGTGAGTGGGAGGAAGAGCTCCTACGAGCAGTACTTC.

The rearrangement uses TRBV10-3 and TRBJ2-2; no clear D. The CDR3 runs to 13 residues. CDR1 is ENHRY, CDR2 SYGVKD, per germline. V dropped 2 bases and J dropped 6 bases, with 7 bases sitting between them. The CDR3 sequence: CAISELGSGELFF. The CDR3 coding sequence is TGTGCCATCAGTGAGCTTGGATCCGGGGAGCTGTTTTTT.

The chain links TRBV9 to TRBJ2-2, with TRBD2 matching over 8 bases. Germline CDR1 is SGDLS and CDR2 is YYNGEE. V shed 2 bases, J shed 0 bases, and the junction held 3 bases outside the gene matches. This CDR3 region has 16 residues. CDR3 in DNA: TGTGCCAGCAGCGTCCAGACTAGCGCGAACACCGGGGAGCTGTTTTTT. It translates to CASSVQTSANTGELFF.

The chain uses TRBV15 and TRBJ2-7, with 14 bases lining up with TRBD2. Germline values: CDR1 LNHNV, CDR2 YYDKDF (reference sequence). J lost 2 bases, V lost 0 bases, and 12 bases had no gene match. The CDR3 loop spans 20 amino acids. The CDR3 loop is CATSRDLVRTSGRPAYEQYF. Here the CDR3 DNA reads TGTGCCACCAGCAGAGATCTAGTCCGGACTAGCGGGAGGCCCGCCTACGAGCAGTACTTC.

The genes are TRBV28 and TRBJ2-2; tentatively, D is TRBD2 (5 bases). V dropped 4 bases and J dropped 8 bases, with 20 bases sitting between them. CDR1 is MDHEN and CDR2 is SYDVKM in the germline V gene. The CDR3 loop spans 16 amino acids. CDR3 bases: TGTGCCAGCAGTTACCGACGGAGGCCCAGGAGTGGGGAGCTGTTTTTT. Its protein is CASSYRRRPRSGELFF.

The V and J genes are TRBV7-9 and TRBJ1-1, with D perhaps TRBD1 (5 bases). V gave up 1 base and J gave up 3 bases, with 6 bases separating them. This CDR3 contains 13 residues. Germline assignment: CDR1 SEHNR and CDR2 FQNEAQ (reference sequence). For the CDR3, the DNA is TGTGCCAGCAGCTTAGAAGGGGACACTGAAGCTTTCTTT. Protein product: CASSLEGDTEAFF.

The chain carries TRBV30 and TRBJ2-3; the match to TRBD2 covers 7 bases. Trimming cost V 3 bases and J 4 bases; bases outside gene matches: 7. The germline V gene encodes CDR1 GTSNPN and CDR2 SVGIG (reference sequence). This CDR3 is built from 14 residues. The chain's CDR3 is CAWRRNGRSDTQYF. The CDR3 DNA reads as TGTGCCTGGAGAAGGAACGGGAGGTCAGATACGCAGTATTTT.

V is TRBV19 and J is TRBJ2-5; 8 positions match TRBD2. Germline values: CDR1 LNHDA, CDR2 SQIVND (reference sequence). V dropped 0 bases and J dropped 3; count of bases not matched to a gene: 6. The CDR3 runs to 16 residues. The CDR3 DNA reads as TGTGCCAGTAGTATAGATCCTAGGACTAGCAAAGAGACCCAGTACTTC. Its translation: CASSIDPRTSKETQYF.

V is TRBV5-4 and J is TRBJ2-2; 10 bases align to TRBD2. CDR1 and CDR2 (germline): SGHNT, YYREEE (reference sequence). The trim removed 4 bases at V and 5 bases at J, leaving 11 bases unmatched. The CDR3 sequence is 17 residues long. CDR3 loop: CASSGGSGRAVTGELFF. CDR3 DNA: TGTGCCAGCAGCGGGGGAAGCGGGAGGGCCGTGACCGGGGAGCTGTTTTTT.

A single count supports this clone. The J gene is TRBJ2-7, the V gene TRBV6-6; maybe TRBD2 (6 bases). Germline-derived CDR1 and CDR2 are MNHNY and SVGAGI (reference sequence). Deletions cut 0 bases from V and 0 bases from J, with 12 bases between. CDR3 size: 16 residues. The CDR3 spells CASSYSLALSSYEQYF. For the CDR3, the DNA is TGTGCCAGCAGTTACTCCCTAGCGTTGAGCTCCTACGAGCAGTACTTC.

The chain has TRBV7-2 and TRBJ2-2; D not certain. This CDR3 has 18 amino acids. Germline V gene sequence: CDR1 SGHTA, CDR2 FQGNSA. The ends were cut back, 4 bases at V and 1 base at J, with 19 bases in the middle. This chain's CDR3 is CASSSRAPASLNTGELFF. The CDR3 DNA reads as TGTGCCAGCAGCTCCAGAGCCCCAGCCTCCCTGAACACCGGGGAGCTGTTTTTT.

The gene calls are TRBV5-6 and TRBJ2-2, with a possible D match to TRBD2 (6 bases). The V gene's germline CDR1 is SGHDT and CDR2 YYEEEE. The ends were cut back, 4 bases at V and 1 base at J, with 14 bases in the middle. The CDR3 is 16 residues long. This CDR3 reads CASSDSGLGNTGELFF. The DNA for the CDR3 is TGTGCCAGCAGCGATTCGGGACTGGGGAACACCGGGGAGCTGTTTTTT.

The chain employs TRBV6-1 and TRBJ2-2; D is unclear. The CDR3 loop spans 17 amino acids. V was cut by 0 bases and J by 5 bases, with 16 bases left in between. Per germline, CDR1 MNHNS and CDR2 SASEGT. CDR3 sequence reads: CASSEANRAARTGELFF. CDR3 nucleotides: TGTGCCAGCAGTGAAGCGAACCGCGCCGCGAGGACCGGGGAGCTGTTTTTT.

This clone showed up just once. The chain employs TRBV28 and TRBJ2-3; D remains ambiguous. The CDR3 covers 11 residues. Looked up from germline, CDR1 is MDHEN and CDR2 is SYDVKM. Between the trimmed V and J ends, which lost 6 bases and 6 bases, there was a span of 7 bases. This CDR3 is CASSWFDTQYF. The CDR3 DNA reads as TGTGCCAGCAGCTGGTTTGATACGCAGTATTTT.

The chain combines TRBV30 with TRBJ2-2, with a possible D match to TRBD1 (6 bases). The length of the CDR3 is 16 residues. Germline-derived CDR1 and CDR2 are GTSNPN and SVGIG (reference sequence). V was pared by 0 bases and J by 2 bases, with 13 bases between. CDR3 sequence: CAWSVQRGGNTGELFF. CDR3 DNA: TGTGCCTGGAGTGTCCAGAGAGGGGGAAACACCGGGGAGCTGTTTTTT.

This clone showed up just once. Written as DNA, the CDR3 is TGTGCCAGCAGCGTAGCTCCGGGGAGCTCCTACAATGAGCAGTTCTTC. Its translation: CASSVAPGSSYNEQFF. The chain carries TRBV9 and TRBJ2-1, with D perhaps TRBD2 (5 bases). CDR3 length: 16 residues. Trimming left V 0 bases short and J 0 bases short, with 10 bases between. Per germline, CDR1 SGDLS and CDR2 YYNGEE.

V gene TRBV6-4 combines with J gene TRBJ1-1; TRBD1 aligns across 7 bases. CDR3 length equals 14 residues. CDR1 is MRHNA, CDR2 SNTAGT, per germline. Trimming cost V 3 bases and J 0 bases; bases outside gene matches: 1. This CDR3 reads CASSETGMNTEAFF. CDR3 in DNA: TGTGCCAGCAGTGAGACAGGGATGAACACTGAAGCTTTCTTT.

The rearrangement joins TRBV19 to TRBJ2-3; 8 bases agree with TRBD2. V gave up 1 base and J gave up 3 bases; unmatched junction bases: 3. Germline CDR1 reads LNHDA; CDR2 reads SQIVND (reference sequence). The CDR3 is 15 residues long. In nucleotides, the CDR3 is TGTGCCAGTAGTATAGGAAGCGGGAGAACAGATACGCAGTATTTT. It is translated as CASSIGSGRTDTQYF.

The rearrangement joins TRBV7-9 to TRBJ2-5; 12 bases match TRBD2. CDR3 size: 15 residues. The V segment lost 3 bases and the J segment 3 bases; nucleotides outside the gene matches: 2. Germline CDR1 reads SEHNR; CDR2 reads FQNEAQ (reference sequence). CDR3 bases: TGTGCCAGCAGCTTGAGACTAGCGGGAGAAGAGACCCAGTACTTC. This codes for CASSLRLAGEETQYF.

The chain has TRBV27 and TRBJ1-2; maybe TRBD1 (6 bases). Per germline, CDR1 MNHEY and CDR2 SMNVEV (reference sequence). With 3 bases removed from V and 2 bases from J, the gap between germline ends came to 19 bases. The CDR3 contains 17 residues. CDR3 loop: CASSFLPQGSENYGYTF. The CDR3 DNA follows: TGTGCCAGCAGTTTCCTCCCTCAGGGGTCGGAAAACTATGGCTACACCTTC.

This clone appeared once. The chain joins TRBV7-3 to TRBJ1-1, with 8 bases aligning to TRBD1. Germline loops: CDR1 SGHTA, CDR2 FQGTGA. This CDR3 has 14 amino acids. The ends lost 5 bases at V and 7 bases at J; junction bases unmatched: 9. The CDR3 bases are TGTGCCAGCAGCCCCAGGGGGCGCTGGGGTGAAGCTTTCTTT. It yields the protein CASSPRGRWGEAFF.

The chain recombines TRBV7-8 with TRBJ1-1; tentative D call: TRBD1 (6 bases). Germline loops: CDR1 SGHVS, CDR2 FQNEAQ. The V end lost 3 bases, the J end lost 6 bases, and 11 bases lay between the germline ends. The CDR3 is 13 amino acids. The CDR3 loop is CASSFTGSPEAFF. The DNA for the CDR3 is TGTGCCAGCAGCTTTACAGGGTCCCCTGAAGCTTTCTTT.